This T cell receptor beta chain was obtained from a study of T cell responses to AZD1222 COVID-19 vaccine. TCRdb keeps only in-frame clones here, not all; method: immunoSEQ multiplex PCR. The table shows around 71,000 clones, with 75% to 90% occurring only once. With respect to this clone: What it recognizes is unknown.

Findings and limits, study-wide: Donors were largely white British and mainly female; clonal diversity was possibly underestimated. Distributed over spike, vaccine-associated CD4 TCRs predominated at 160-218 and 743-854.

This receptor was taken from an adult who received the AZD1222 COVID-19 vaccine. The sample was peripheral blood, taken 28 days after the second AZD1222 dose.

CDR3 amino acids: CASSESTTIRAIQPQHF. The CDR3 DNA follows: TGCGCCAGCAGTGAGTCGACCACAATTAGGGCTATTCAGCCCCAGCATTTT. The V gene is TRBV10-2, the J gene TRBJ1-5; D not resolved. CDR3 size: 17 residues. V dropped 0 bases and J dropped 6 bases, with 18 bases sitting between them. Germline V CDR1 and CDR2: WSHSY, SAAADI.